The 22 T cell receptor beta chains in this list originate from one sample, sequenced in a study of control samples from healthy donors and cancer patients. The assay was immunoSEQ multiplex PCR, and TCRdb's table has in-frame clones only and misses some. The table lists 160,000 or so clones, 93% of them singletons, with under 2.5% in the top ten. Sequencing was done on a sample of blood. The receptor set was obtained from a man aged 50-60 years in good health.

This chain links TRBV27 with TRBJ1-2, with 9 positions matching TRBD1. The J segment lost 3 bases and the V segment lost 6 bases, leaving 5 bases of the junction unmatched. Germline CDR1 is MNHEY and CDR2 is SMNVEV (reference sequence). The CDR3 has 14 residues. CDR3 nucleotides: TGTGCCAGCAGGCTATGGACAGGGGACTATGGCTACACCTTC. Translation: CASRLWTGDYGYTF.

The rearrangement links TRBV2 to TRBJ2-7; 12 bases align to TRBD1. Per the germline V gene, CDR1 is SNHLY and CDR2 is FYNNEI. The trim removed 7 bases at V and 7 bases at J, leaving 8 bases unmatched. The CDR3 covers 14 residues. The DNA of the CDR3 is TGTGCCAGCACCCCCGGGACAGGGGGCAGGGAGCAGTACTTC. Residues: CASTPGTGGREQYF.

This clone has a handful of counts. The chain joins TRBV19 to TRBJ2-7; 9 bases map to TRBD1. J was trimmed by 3 bases and V by 5 bases; bases with no gene match: 8. This CDR3 is built from 15 residues. Germline loops: CDR1 LNHDA, CDR2 SQIVND (reference sequence). For the CDR3, the DNA is TGTGCCAGTAGTCACCCGACAGGGGGAGTCTACGAGCAGTACTTC. It codes for CASSHPTGGVYEQYF.

The chain uses TRBV3-1 (or the pseudogene TRBV3-2) and TRBJ2-5, with a possible D match to TRBD2 (6 bases). The CDR3 is 13 residues long. Looked up from germline, CDR1 is LGHDT and CDR2 is YNNKEL (reference sequence). V shed 4 bases and J shed 5 bases, with 11 bases lying between them. The CDR3 DNA is TGTGCCAGCAGCCGGGCAGGAGGGGAGACCCAGTACTTC. Protein sequence: CASSRAGGETQYF.

This clone was found once. V gene TRBV5-1 combines with J gene TRBJ1-1, with D uncertain. Looked up from germline, CDR1 is SGHRS and CDR2 is YFSETQ. CDR3 size: 15 residues. Deletions cut 0 bases from V and 2 bases from J, with 11 bases between. The CDR3 region has the DNA TGCGCCAGCAGCTTGGTTTCGGGTTTTAACACTGAAGCTTTCTTT. Protein product: CASSLVSGFNTEAFF.

J is TRBJ1-5 and V is TRBV28; TRBD1 agrees at 7 bases. The junction had 13 bases not matched to a gene; V was cut back by 5 bases and J by 0 bases. Germline CDR1 MDHEN, CDR2 SYDVKM. The CDR3 length is 18 residues. CDR3 sequence reads: CASSIPGQPLYSNQPQHF. The CDR3 DNA reads TGTGCCAGCAGTATCCCGGGACAGCCTCTGTATAGCAATCAGCCCCAGCATTTT.

V and J are TRBV29-1 and TRBJ2-2; possible D gene TRBD2, 5 bases. The CDR3 spans 14 residues. The V end was cut by 7 bases, the J end by 1 base, with 13 bases between. Per the germline V gene, CDR1 is SQVTM and CDR2 is ANQGSEA. CDR3 in amino acids: CSGGVGENTGELFF. CDR3 nucleotide sequence: TGCAGCGGGGGTGTCGGGGAGAACACCGGGGAGCTGTTTTTT.

This chain connects TRBV2 to TRBJ2-7; D gene unclear. The V end lost 8 bases, the J end lost 2 bases, and 10 bases lay between the germline ends. Germline CDR1 reads SNHLY; CDR2 reads FYNNEI. There are 12 residues in the CDR3. DNA of the CDR3: TGTGCCAGCTCGACCCAGGCCTACGAGCAGTACTTC. Protein: CASSTQAYEQYF.

The genes are TRBV5-1 and TRBJ2-5; D is uncertain. Trimming left V 2 bases short and J 0 bases short, with 8 bases between. The CDR3 runs to 14 residues. CDR1 and CDR2 from the germline V gene are SGHRS and YFSETQ. The CDR3: CASSFLGNQETQYF. The CDR3 nucleotides read TGCGCCAGCAGCTTCCTGGGCAACCAAGAGACCCAGTACTTC.

The chain is built from TRBV11-2 and TRBJ2-7; a possible D gene is TRBD2 (6 bases). Trimming stripped 3 bases from V and 0 bases from J, with 12 bases between. This CDR3 spans 15 amino acids. CDR1 is SGHAT and CDR2 is FQNNGV in the germline V gene. The CDR3 region is CASSFWGDSSYEQYF. CDR3 nucleotides: TGTGCCAGCAGCTTCTGGGGGGACTCCTCCTACGAGCAGTACTTC.

J is TRBJ2-3 and V is TRBV7-3; D gene uncertain. Germline lookup yields CDR1 SGHTA and CDR2 FQGTGA. The CDR3 is 13 amino acids. Trimming stripped 5 bases from V and 1 base from J, with 7 bases between. The CDR3 DNA sequence: TGTGCCAGCAGCCTCTCCGGCACAGATACGCAGTATTTT. Protein product: CASSLSGTDTQYF.

V usage is TRBV19 and J usage is TRBJ1-2; 9 bases are shared with TRBD1. CDR3 length: 17 amino acids. The V gene end was trimmed by 5 bases and the J gene end by 4 bases; junction bases not matched to a gene: 14. Germline V gene lookup returns CDR1 LNHDA and CDR2 SQIVND (reference sequence). The CDR3, as DNA: TGTGCCAGTAGTCTCCAACAGATGGGGGACAGGGCCTATGGCTACACCTTC. It is translated as CASSLQQMGDRAYGYTF.

The V call is TRBV5-1, the J call TRBJ2-7, with 10 nucleotides matching TRBD1. V lost 0 bases to trimming and J lost 3 bases; unmatched junction nucleotides: 6. The CDR3 contains 16 residues. The germline gives CDR1 SGHRS, CDR2 YFSETQ. The CDR3 sequence: CASSLAGTGVYYEQYF. DNA for the CDR3: TGCGCCAGCAGCTTGGCCGGGACAGGGGTGTACTACGAGCAGTACTTC.

This clone was observed a single time. This sequence joins TRBV25-1 and TRBJ1-5; maybe TRBD1 (6 bases). There are 15 residues in the CDR3. Trimming left V 5 bases short and J 0 bases short, with 11 bases between. Germline V gene lookup returns CDR1 MGHDK and CDR2 SYGVNS. The CDR3 DNA is TGTGCCAGCAGTCCGGGACATAATAGCAATCAGCCCCAGCATTTT. It encodes CASSPGHNSNQPQHF.

This chain joins TRBV27 and TRBJ1-6; 10 bases fit TRBD1. From germline, CDR1 is MNHEY and CDR2 SMNVEV (reference sequence). This CDR3 has 15 amino acids. The V and J ends lost 1 base and 9 bases, in that order; junction bases with no gene match: 3. The CDR3 loop is CASSLWGTGVSPLHF. CDR3 coding DNA: TGTGCCAGCAGTTTATGGGGGACAGGGGTTTCACCCCTCCACTTT.

The chain uses TRBV6-2 or TRBV6-3 and TRBJ2-1; no clear D. V dropped 3 bases and J dropped 7 bases, with 7 bases sitting between them. Germline V CDR1 and CDR2: MNHEY, SVGEGT. This CDR3 has 12 amino acids. The CDR3 nucleotides read TGTGCCAGCAGTTATTCTTGGAATGAGCAGTTCTTC. Amino acids: CASSYSWNEQFF.

J is TRBJ1-2 and V is TRBV5-1; D remains ambiguous. The V end lost 0 bases, the J end lost 7 bases, and 7 bases lay between the germline ends. This CDR3 region has 12 residues. The germline gives CDR1 SGHRS, CDR2 YFSETQ. CDR3 region: CASSLVGTGYTF. CDR3 nucleotide sequence: TGCGCCAGCAGCTTGGTGGGTACTGGCTACACCTTC. The full variable domain, rest sourced from reference TRBV5-1 and TRBJ1-2, is KAGVTQTPRYLIKTRGQQVTLSCSPISGHRSVSWYQQTPGQGLQFLFEYFSETQRNKGNFPGRFSGRQFSNSRSEMNVSTLELGDSALYLCASSLVGTGYTFGSGTRLTVV.

The table lists this clone with a few counts. The genes are TRBV12-3 or TRBV12-4 and TRBJ1-6; possibly TRBD1 for D (6 bases). The V end was cut by 6 bases, the J end by 7 bases, with 10 bases between. This CDR3 has 13 residues. The CDR3 coding sequence is TGTGCCAGCAGCCCCCAGGGGAATTCACCCCTCCACTTT. As protein: CASSPQGNSPLHF.

This clone has only a few counts. The chain couples TRBV5-1 to TRBJ1-1, with D hard to call. Deletions cut 2 bases from V and 4 bases from J, with 6 bases between. CDR1 and CDR2 (germline): SGHRS, YFSETQ. This CDR3 comprises 12 residues. CDR3 loop: CASSFAGTEAFF. The CDR3 nucleotides are TGCGCCAGCAGCTTCGCGGGCACTGAAGCTTTCTTT.

This sequence joins TRBV29-1 and TRBJ2-2; tentative D call: TRBD1 (6 bases). The CDR3 length is 13 residues. The germline gives CDR1 SQVTM, CDR2 ANQGSEA. The CDR3 protein is CGSGTTNTGELFF. The CDR3 DNA follows: TGCGGTTCCGGGACAACGAACACCGGGGAGCTGTTTTTT.

The genes are TRBV27 and TRBJ2-7, with unresolved D. This CDR3 contains 14 residues. The ends were cut back, 3 bases at V and 5 bases at J, with 14 bases in the middle. Per the germline V gene, CDR1 is MNHEY and CDR2 is SMNVEV (reference sequence). CDR3 in DNA: TGTGCCAGCAGTTTCTTAGGGCCAGGTAACGAGCAGTACTTC. It yields the protein CASSFLGPGNEQYF.

The J gene is TRBJ2-3, the V gene TRBV27; TRBD1 agrees at 8 bases. V shed 3 bases and J 6 bases; nucleotides not matched to a gene: 20. Germline-derived CDR1 and CDR2 are MNHEY and SMNVEV (reference sequence). The CDR3 consists of 19 residues. In DNA form, the CDR3 reads TGTGCCAGCAGTTTGGAGCCAATTTCGACAGGGGTTCAAGTTGATACGCAGTATTTT. Translated, it gives CASSLEPISTGVQVDTQYF.